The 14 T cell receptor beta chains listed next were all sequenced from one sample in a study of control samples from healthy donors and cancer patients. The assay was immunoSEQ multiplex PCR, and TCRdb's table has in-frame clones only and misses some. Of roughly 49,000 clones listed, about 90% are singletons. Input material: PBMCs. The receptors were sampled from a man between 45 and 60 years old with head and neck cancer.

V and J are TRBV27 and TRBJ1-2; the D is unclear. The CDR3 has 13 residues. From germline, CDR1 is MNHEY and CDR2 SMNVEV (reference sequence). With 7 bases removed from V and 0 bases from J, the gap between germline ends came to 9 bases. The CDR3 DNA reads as TGTGCCAGCAAGTCCGGTACTAACTATGGCTACACCTTC. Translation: CASKSGTNYGYTF.

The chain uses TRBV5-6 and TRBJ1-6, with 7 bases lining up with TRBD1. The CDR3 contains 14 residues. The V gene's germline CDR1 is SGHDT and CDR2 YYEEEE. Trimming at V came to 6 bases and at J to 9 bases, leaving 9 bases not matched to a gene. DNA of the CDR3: TGTGCCAGCACCCGGGGGGCAGGGGGTTCACCCCTCCACTTT. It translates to CASTRGAGGSPLHF.

The CDR3 DNA sequence: TGTGCCAGCAGCTTACGTACAGCCAACTATGGCTACACCTTC. It codes for CASSLRTANYGYTF. This rearrangement joins TRBV7-3 to TRBJ1-2, with D hard to call. The V end lost 2 bases, the J end lost 2 bases, and 9 bases lay between the germline ends. The CDR3 is 14 amino acids. The V gene's germline CDR1 is SGHTA and CDR2 FQGTGA.

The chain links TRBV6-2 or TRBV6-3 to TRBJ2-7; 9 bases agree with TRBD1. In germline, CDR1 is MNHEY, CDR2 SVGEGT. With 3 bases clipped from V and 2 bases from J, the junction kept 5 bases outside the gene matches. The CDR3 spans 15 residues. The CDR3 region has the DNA TGTGCCAGCAGTTATGGGACAGGGCGTACCTACGAGCAGTACTTC. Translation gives CASSYGTGRTYEQYF.

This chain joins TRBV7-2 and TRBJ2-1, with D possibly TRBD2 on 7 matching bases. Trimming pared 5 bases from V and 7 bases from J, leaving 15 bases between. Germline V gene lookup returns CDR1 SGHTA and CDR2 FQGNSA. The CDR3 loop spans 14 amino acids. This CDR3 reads CASSGGGGWNEQFF. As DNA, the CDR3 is TGTGCCAGCAGCGGAGGGGGGGGGTGGAATGAGCAGTTCTTC. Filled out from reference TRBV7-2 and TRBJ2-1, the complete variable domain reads GAGVSQSPSNKVTEKGKDVELRCDPISGHTALYWYRQSLGQGLEFLIYFQGNSAPDKSGLPSDRFSAERTGGSVSTLTIQRTQQEDSAVYLCASSGGGGWNEQFFGPGTRLTVL.

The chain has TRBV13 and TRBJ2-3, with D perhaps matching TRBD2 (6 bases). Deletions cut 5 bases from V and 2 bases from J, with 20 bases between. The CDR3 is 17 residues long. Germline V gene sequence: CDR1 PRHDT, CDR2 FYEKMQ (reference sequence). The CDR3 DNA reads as TGTGCCAGCAGCGCGAGTCCTCCGGGACTCCACACAGATACGCAGTATTTT. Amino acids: CASSASPPGLHTDTQYF. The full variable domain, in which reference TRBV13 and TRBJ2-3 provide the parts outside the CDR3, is AAGVIQSPRHLIKEKRETATLKCYPIPRHDTVYWYQQGPGQDPQFLISFYEKMQSDKGSIPDRFSAQQFSDYHSELNMSSLELGDSALYFCASSASPPGLHTDTQYFGPGTRLTVL.

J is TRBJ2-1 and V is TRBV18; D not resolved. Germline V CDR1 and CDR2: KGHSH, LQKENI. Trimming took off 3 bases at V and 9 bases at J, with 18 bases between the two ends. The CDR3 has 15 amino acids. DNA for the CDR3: TGTGCCAGCTCACCCTTGGGTCTTACCGACGGTGAGCAGTTCTTC. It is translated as CASSPLGLTDGEQFF.

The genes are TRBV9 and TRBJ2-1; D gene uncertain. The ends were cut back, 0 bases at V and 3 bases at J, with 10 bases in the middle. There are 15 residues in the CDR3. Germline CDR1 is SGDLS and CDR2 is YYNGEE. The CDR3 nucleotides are TGTGCCAGCAGCGTAGGTTACGATATCTACAATGAGCAGTTCTTC. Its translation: CASSVGYDIYNEQFF.

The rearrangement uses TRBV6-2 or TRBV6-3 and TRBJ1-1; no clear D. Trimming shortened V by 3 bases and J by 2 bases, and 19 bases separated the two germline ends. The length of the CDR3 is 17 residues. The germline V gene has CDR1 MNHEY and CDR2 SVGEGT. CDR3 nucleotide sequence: TGTGCCAGCAGTTATAAGCGGAGTCGAGTAGAAAACACTGAAGCTTTCTTT. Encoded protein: CASSYKRSRVENTEAFF.

The CDR3 bases are TGTGCCAGCAGCTTAAGCGGGACGGTAGGTGAGCAGTTCTTC. Protein sequence: CASSLSGTVGEQFF. The genes are TRBV7-3 and TRBJ2-1; tentatively, D is TRBD2 (6 bases). CDR1 is SGHTA and CDR2 is FQGTGA in the germline V gene. Trimming took 1 base from V and 9 from J, leaving 13 bases between them. CDR3 length equals 14 residues.

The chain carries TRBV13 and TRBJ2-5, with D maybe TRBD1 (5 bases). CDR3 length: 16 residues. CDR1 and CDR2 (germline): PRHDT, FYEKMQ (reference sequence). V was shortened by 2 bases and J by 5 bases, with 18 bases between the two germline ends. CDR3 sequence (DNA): TGTGCCAGCAGCTTAAGATCCCAGGGCCTAGGGGAGACCCAGTACTTC. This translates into CASSLRSQGLGETQYF.

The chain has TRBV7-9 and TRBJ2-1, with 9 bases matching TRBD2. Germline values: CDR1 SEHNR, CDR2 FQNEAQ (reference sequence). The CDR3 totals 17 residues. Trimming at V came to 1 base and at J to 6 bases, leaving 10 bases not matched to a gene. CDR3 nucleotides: TGTGCCAGCAGCTTAGGCGGGGGGGCGAGGACGGGCAATGAGCAGTTCTTC. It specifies CASSLGGGARTGNEQFF.

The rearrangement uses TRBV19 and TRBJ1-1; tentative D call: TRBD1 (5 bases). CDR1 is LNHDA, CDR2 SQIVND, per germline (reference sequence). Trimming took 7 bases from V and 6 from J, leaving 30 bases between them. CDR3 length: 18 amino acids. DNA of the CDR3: TGTGCCAGTACAAGGGCCATGGGGCTCCCGGGGTCATACTCTGAAGCTTTCTTT. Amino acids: CASTRAMGLPGSYSEAFF.

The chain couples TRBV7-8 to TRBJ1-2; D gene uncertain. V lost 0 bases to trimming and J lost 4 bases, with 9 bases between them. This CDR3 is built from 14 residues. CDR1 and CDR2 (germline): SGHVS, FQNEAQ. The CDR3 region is CASSLARQSYGYTF. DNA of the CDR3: TGTGCCAGCAGCTTAGCCAGGCAGTCCTATGGCTACACCTTC.